The 26 T cell receptor beta chains presented below share a single source sample, sequenced in a study of blood T cell repertoires in COVID-19. The assay was immunoSEQ multiplex PCR, and TCRdb's table has in-frame clones only and misses some. The repertoire holds roughly 60,000 clones, with 75% to 85% as singletons. The sequenced material came from peripheral blood. These receptors were collected from a man at least 80 years old with acute or convalescent COVID-19.

The chain links TRBV6-4 to TRBJ2-1; the D gene is possibly TRBD2 (5 bases). CDR1 and CDR2 from the germline V gene are MRHNA and SNTAGT. There are 13 residues in the CDR3. Trimming pared 5 bases from V and 12 bases from J, leaving 17 bases between. CDR3 loop: CASSSDYSEGQFF. The DNA for the CDR3 is TGTGCCAGCAGTTCCGACTATTCAGAAGGGCAGTTCTTC.

This clone has only a few counts. The chain is built from TRBV10-3 and TRBJ1-5, with TRBD1 matching over 8 bases. Per the germline V gene, CDR1 is ENHRY and CDR2 is SYGVKD. The CDR3 totals 13 residues. Trimming removed 3 bases from V and 10 bases from J; junction bases left unmatched: 5. The CDR3 bases are TGTGCCATCAGTGAAGCAGGGGGCGGCCCCCAGCATTTT. Translation: CAISEAGGGPQHF.

The chain couples TRBV5-1 to TRBJ2-3; 9 nucleotides match TRBD1. CDR1 and CDR2 from the germline V gene are SGHRS and YFSETQ. Unmatched junction bases numbered 5, after V lost 4 bases and J lost 5 bases. The CDR3 spans 14 residues. The CDR3 DNA reads TGCGCCAGCAGCATAGGGACAGGGATAGATACGCAGTATTTT. It yields the protein CASSIGTGIDTQYF. The full variable domain, with the rest looked up from reference TRBV5-1 and TRBJ2-3, is KAGVTQTPRYLIKTRGQQVTLSCSPISGHRSVSWYQQTPGQGLQFLFEYFSETQRNKGNFPGRFSGRQFSNSRSEMNVSTLELGDSALYLCASSIGTGIDTQYFGPGTRLTVL.

The chain uses TRBV18 and TRBJ1-6; 7 bases map to TRBD1. CDR1 and CDR2 from the germline V gene are KGHSH and LQKENI. The V gene end was trimmed by 3 bases and the J gene end by 2 bases; junction bases not matched to a gene: 4. The CDR3 is made up of 16 amino acids. This CDR3 reads CASSPRGLTYNSPLHF. Written as DNA, the CDR3 is TGTGCCAGCTCACCGAGGGGGCTCACCTATAATTCACCCCTCCACTTT.

J is TRBJ2-7 and V is TRBV11-2; D call uncertain. Germline lookup yields CDR1 SGHAT and CDR2 FQNNGV. V shed 5 bases and J shed 3 bases, with 17 bases lying between them. The length of the CDR3 is 15 residues. The chain's CDR3 is CASSPISPLIYEQYF. Written as DNA, the CDR3 is TGTGCCAGCAGCCCCATCAGTCCCTTGATCTACGAGCAGTACTTC.

CDR3 nucleotides: TGCGCCAGCAGCAGACAGGGGGTCTACGAGCAGTACTTC. Amino acids: CASSRQGVYEQYF. The V gene is TRBV10-2, the J gene TRBJ2-7, with 9 nucleotides matching TRBD1. Germline trimming cut 6 bases from V and 3 bases from J; bases unmatched to any gene: 3. Germline V gene data show CDR1 as WSHSY and CDR2 as SAAADI. The CDR3 loop spans 13 amino acids.

The rearrangement uses TRBV7-6 and TRBJ1-1; 7 bases fit TRBD1. This CDR3 region has 15 residues. Germline CDR1 and CDR2: SGHVS and FNYEAQ. Trimming took 4 bases from V and 0 from J; bases not matched to a gene: 5. CDR3 in amino acids: CASSSTGQMNTEAFF. The CDR3 region has the DNA TGTGCCAGCAGCTCCACGGGACAGATGAACACTGAAGCTTTCTTT.

V usage is TRBV4-2 and J usage is TRBJ2-2, with TRBD2 as a possible D gene (6 bases). The CDR3 length is 17 residues. Germline CDR1 is LGHNA and CDR2 is YNFKEQ. The ends were cut back, 0 bases at V and 2 bases at J, with 13 bases in the middle. CDR3 residues: CASSQDPGDQNTGELFF. The CDR3 coding sequence is TGTGCCAGCAGCCAAGATCCGGGAGACCAAAACACCGGGGAGCTGTTTTTT.

This clone was observed a handful of times. CDR3 DNA sequence: TGTGCCATCGACCAGGACAGGACCCCCACCGGGGAGCTGTTTTTT. Protein sequence: CAIDQDRTPTGELFF. The J gene is TRBJ2-2, the V gene TRBV7-9, with 7 positions matching TRBD1. CDR1 and CDR2 from the germline V gene are SEHNR and FQNEAQ (reference sequence). The CDR3 runs 15 residues. The V and J ends lost 10 bases and 4 bases, in that order; junction bases with no gene match: 12.

The chain has TRBV19 and TRBJ1-5, with TRBD1 matching over 8 bases. The ends lost 7 bases at V and 3 bases at J; junction bases unmatched: 11. The CDR3 runs to 16 residues. The V gene's germline CDR1 is LNHDA and CDR2 SQIVND (reference sequence). The CDR3 spells CASKAGDRGANQPQHF. The DNA for the CDR3 is TGTGCCAGTAAAGCCGGCGACAGGGGTGCCAATCAGCCCCAGCATTTT.

V is TRBV18 and J is TRBJ2-2; 10 bases fit TRBD2. CDR1 and CDR2 from the germline V gene are KGHSH and LQKENI. V shed 2 bases, J shed 0 bases, and the junction held 0 bases outside the gene matches. The CDR3 is 16 residues long. DNA of the CDR3: TGTGCCAGCTCACCAAGCGGGGGGGCGAACACCGGGGAGCTGTTTTTT. This sequence encodes CASSPSGGANTGELFF.

Only one count was recorded for this clone. The chain employs TRBV4-1 and TRBJ1-1; D is ambiguous. V was shortened by 5 bases and J by 4 bases, with 17 bases between the two germline ends. The CDR3 length is 15 residues. Germline CDR1 reads MGHRA; CDR2 reads YSYEKL. CDR3 in DNA: TGCGCCAGCAGCAAAGGCGGTTCGGGAAGCACTGAAGCTTTCTTT. It is translated as CASSKGGSGSTEAFF.

The V call is TRBV12-3 or TRBV12-4, the J call TRBJ1-2, with D perhaps matching TRBD1 (6 bases). This CDR3 has 12 amino acids. The V end lost 5 bases, the J end lost 2 bases, and 6 bases lay between the germline ends. The chain's CDR3 is CASSGQNYGYTF. DNA for the CDR3: TGTGCCAGCAGTGGACAGAACTATGGCTACACCTTC.

The J gene is TRBJ1-2, the V gene TRBV5-1; D uncertain. V was clipped by 1 base and J by 12 bases, with 19 bases between them. Germline CDR1 and CDR2: SGHRS and YFSETQ. There are 14 residues in the CDR3. The CDR3 protein is CASSLSGGGRGNTF. The CDR3, as DNA: TGCGCCAGCAGCTTGTCGGGCGGCGGGAGAGGGAACACCTTC.

CDR3 loop: CASSIVGGQPQHF. The CDR3 nucleotides read TGTGCCAGTAGTATAGTTGGGGGCCAGCCCCAGCATTTT. V usage is TRBV19 and J usage is TRBJ1-5; D is perhaps TRBD1 (6 bases). CDR3 length: 13 residues. The germline V gene encodes CDR1 LNHDA and CDR2 SQIVND (reference sequence). V was clipped by 1 base and J by 7 bases, with 8 bases between them. The whole variable domain, filled in from reference TRBV19 and TRBJ1-5, reads DGGITQSPKYLFRKEGQNVTLSCEQNLNHDAMYWYRQDPGQGLRLIYYSQIVNDFQKGDIAEGYSVSREKKESFPLTVTSAQKNPTAFYLCASSIVGGQPQHFGDGTRLSIL.

The chain has TRBV5-1 and TRBJ1-2; 12 bases are shared with TRBD1. This CDR3 region has 14 residues. Trimming at V came to 0 bases and at J to 8 bases, leaving 2 bases not matched to a gene. CDR1 and CDR2 from the germline V gene are SGHRS and YFSETQ. The CDR3 sequence: CASSLEGTGGGYTF. The CDR3 coding sequence is TGCGCCAGCAGCTTGGAAGGGACAGGGGGCGGCTACACCTTC.

The chain couples TRBV19 to TRBJ2-6, with D perhaps TRBD2 (5 bases). The germline gives CDR1 LNHDA, CDR2 SQIVND (reference sequence). V was trimmed by 3 bases and J by 13 bases, leaving 19 bases between them. The CDR3 length is 15 residues. CDR3 region: CASSIDTGITRVLTF. DNA of the CDR3: TGTGCCAGTAGTATTGATACCGGGATCACTAGGGTCCTGACTTTC.

The gene calls are TRBV11-3 and TRBJ2-3; TRBD2 matches 7 bases. Germline CDR1 and CDR2: SGHNT and YENEEA. This CDR3 has 17 amino acids. Trimming at V came to 4 bases and at J to 4 bases, leaving 14 bases not matched to a gene. CDR3 DNA: TGTGCCAGCAGCTCACGCCTGGGAGGGGCGCATGCAGATACGCAGTATTTT. Amino acids: CASSSRLGGAHADTQYF. Based on the CDR3 plus reference TRBV11-3 and TRBJ2-3, the full variable domain is EAGVVQSPRYKIIEKKQPVAFWCNPISGHNTLYWYLQNLGQGPELLIRYENEEAVDDSQLPKDRFSAERLKGVDSTLKIQPAELGDSAVYLCASSSRLGGAHADTQYFGPGTRLTVL.

The chain has TRBV6-6 and TRBJ2-7; 10 bases are a match to TRBD2. Germline V lookup: CDR1 MNHNY, CDR2 SVGAGI (reference sequence). J gave up 0 bases and V 5 bases, and 10 bases lay outside the gene matches. CDR3 length: 17 amino acids. The CDR3: CASSPGLAGGPSYEQYF. The CDR3 nucleotides read TGTGCCAGCAGTCCAGGATTAGCGGGGGGACCCTCCTACGAGCAGTACTTC.

The chain combines TRBV6-2 or TRBV6-3 with TRBJ1-5; 8 bases match TRBD1. CDR1 MNHEY and CDR2 SVGEGT come from the germline V gene. With 4 bases clipped from V and 4 bases from J, the junction kept 9 bases outside the gene matches. CDR3 length: 16 amino acids. In nucleotides, the CDR3 is TGTGCCAGCAGTTCCCTCCCCGGGACAGGAAATCAGCCCCAGCATTTT. The encoded protein is CASSSLPGTGNQPQHF.

This clone was detected a few times. J is TRBJ2-2 and V is TRBV9; 8 bases line up with TRBD2. The CDR3 contains 16 residues. After removal of 1 base from V and 3 bases from J, the junction contained 5 bases not matched to a gene. CDR1 is SGDLS and CDR2 is YYNGEE in the germline V gene. CDR3 region: CASSVTGGGDTGELFF. The CDR3 DNA follows: TGTGCCAGCAGCGTAACCGGGGGGGGTGACACCGGGGAGCTGTTTTTT.

This clone was picked up a small number of times. The DNA of the CDR3 is TGTGCCAGCAGTGACTCGGCCAGGGGGACGAACGAGCAGTACTTC. Its translation: CASSDSARGTNEQYF. V is TRBV25-1 and J is TRBJ2-7; 7 bases agree with TRBD1. CDR3 size: 15 residues. V was pared by 3 bases and J by 5 bases, with 10 bases of the junction left unmatched. Germline lookup yields CDR1 MGHDK and CDR2 SYGVNS.

This clone was counted a single time. DNA for the CDR3: TGTGCCAGCAGGGACAGGGAGAACACTGAAGCTTTCTTT. It translates to CASRDRENTEAFF. The chain combines TRBV27 with TRBJ1-1; TRBD1 aligns across 8 bases. The ends lost 6 bases at V and 1 base at J; junction bases unmatched: 1. The CDR3 covers 13 residues. Germline V lookup: CDR1 MNHEY, CDR2 SMNVEV (reference sequence).

The chain combines TRBV12-3 or TRBV12-4 with TRBJ1-2, with D hard to call. V dropped 3 bases and J dropped 2 bases, with 7 bases sitting between them. This CDR3 contains 13 residues. DNA for the CDR3: TGTGCCAGCAGTTTGGGAGAGAACTATGGCTACACCTTC. It codes for CASSLGENYGYTF.

This rearrangement joins TRBV27 to TRBJ2-7; TRBD1 is a possible D gene (6 bases). This CDR3 comprises 13 residues. Trimming cost V 5 bases and J 2 bases, with 10 bases left between them. CDR1 is MNHEY, CDR2 SMNVEV, per germline (reference sequence). CDR3 loop: CASSIGGTYEQYF. CDR3 bases: TGTGCCAGCAGTATAGGGGGTACCTACGAGCAGTACTTC.

This clone was recorded only once. The genes are TRBV27 and TRBJ1-6; 8 nucleotides agree with TRBD1. With V trimmed by 8 bases and J by 7 bases, 22 bases remained unmatched. CDR1 is MNHEY, CDR2 SMNVEV, per germline (reference sequence). The length of the CDR3 is 19 residues. The CDR3 reads CASQAAGTSGGTANSPLHF. The DNA for the CDR3 is TGTGCCAGCCAAGCGGCCGGGACATCAGGGGGCACCGCCAATTCACCCCTCCACTTT.